These T cell receptor beta chains were read from a single sample in a study of blood T cell repertoires in COVID-19. Sequenced by immunoSEQ multiplex PCR; TCRdb stores in-frame clones only, minus some. This table holds over 120,000 clones, approximately 85% found once. The specimen was peripheral blood. The receptors stem from a human donor with acute or convalescent COVID-19. The donor label of this sample is uncertain. CDR3s include the opening cysteine and the closing phenylalanine or tryptophan. The D gene is left open where the match is weak. The size of a clone is reported for some rows only, either as once, few or many, or as a class for expanded clones.

J gene,clone size,D gene,V gene,CDR3 DNA,CDR3 protein
TRBJ2-3,NA,TRBD2,TRBV12-5,TGTGCTAGTGGTCCGGGTTTACTTAGCGGGAGGGCAGATACGCAGTATTTT,CASGPGLLSGRADTQYF
TRBJ1-1,few,NA,TRBV28,TGTGCCAGCAGTCCGGGGGGGACACCTACCTCGAACACTGAAGCTTTCTTT,CASSPGGTPTSNTEAFF
TRBJ2-3,NA,NA,TRBV15,TGTGCCACCAGCAGAGATACAGGTCCGGATACGCAGTATTTT,CATSRDTGPDTQYF
TRBJ1-1,NA,NA,TRBV3-1/TRBV3-2,TGTGCCAGCAGCCAAGGTGGAGTCAACACTGAAGCTTTCTTT,CASSQGGVNTEAFF
TRBJ1-1,NA,TRBD1,TRBV2,TGTGCCAGCAGTTTCGGGACAGGGGGGTCGGCTTTCTTT,CASSFGTGGSAFF
TRBJ1-1,once,TRBD1,TRBV2,TGTGCCAGCAGTGAGGCAGGGGGAGGGAACACTGAAGCTTTCTTT,CASSEAGGGNTEAFF
TRBJ2-7,NA,NA,TRBV6-6,TGTGCCAGCAGTTACTCAATGACAGTTCCCTACGAGCAGTACTTC,CASSYSMTVPYEQYF
TRBJ2-1,NA,NA,TRBV21-1,TGTGCCAGCAGCAAAGTTTTACAGGGGAATGAGCAGTTCTTC,CASSKVLQGNEQFF
TRBJ1-3,NA,NA,TRBV30,TGTGCCTGGAGTGTTGGGAGCTCTGGAAACACCATATATTTT,CAWSVGSSGNTIYF
TRBJ2-7,NA,TRBD1,TRBV4-3,TGCGCCAGCAGCCAAGATACGGGACAGGAGTACGAGCAGTACTTC,CASSQDTGQEYEQYF
TRBJ2-3,few,NA,TRBV23-1,TGCGCCAGCAGGGAGGGGTGGACAGATACGCAGTATTTT,CASREGWTDTQYF
TRBJ1-2,NA,NA,TRBV12-3/TRBV12-4,TGTGCCAGCAGTTTAGGGAGACTCCGGCCCTACACCTTC,CASSLGRLRPYTF
TRBJ1-3,NA,NA,TRBV15,TGTGCCACCAGTAATACAGGGTCTGGAAACACCATATATTTT,CATSNTGSGNTIYF
TRBJ1-2,few,TRBD1,TRBV7-2,TGTGCCAGCAGCACGTCCGGGACAGAAAACTATGGCTACACCTTC,CASSTSGTENYGYTF
TRBJ1-5,NA,TRBD1,TRBV19,TGTGCCAGTAGTATATTGTGGGACAGGGGTTATAGCAATCAGCCCCAGCATTTT,CASSILWDRGYSNQPQHF
TRBJ2-7,few,TRBD2,TRBV5-1,TGCGCCAGCAGCTTGGGTTCCGGGGGGGCCTACGAGCAGTACTTC,CASSLGSGGAYEQYF
TRBJ2-3,NA,NA,TRBV2,TGTGCCAGCAGTTCACAGGGAGCTAGCACAGATACGCAGTATTTT,CASSSQGASTDTQYF
TRBJ2-2,once,TRBD1,TRBV29-1,TGCAGCGTGGGGACAGTAAACACCGGGGAGCTGTTTTTT,CSVGTVNTGELFF
TRBJ1-1,NA,NA,TRBV29-1,TGCAGCGTCAGGACAGAGGGGGCTTTCTTT,CSVRTEGAFF
TRBJ1-1,NA,TRBD1,TRBV28,TGTGCCAGCAGTTTCCATAACAGGGGCAGCACTGAAGCTTTCTTT,CASSFHNRGSTEAFF
TRBJ2-7,NA,NA,TRBV28,TGTGCCAGCAGTTCTACGGGGGGCAGGGGGCTTACCTACGAGCAGTACTTC,CASSSTGGRGLTYEQYF
TRBJ2-3,NA,NA,TRBV11-2,TGTGCCAGCAGCTTAGGGCTAGCTACGGATACGCAGTATTTT,CASSLGLATDTQYF
TRBJ2-1,once,TRBD1,TRBV5-1,TGCGCCAGCAGCTTGGAACGACAGGGTAATAACAATGAGCAGTTCTTC,CASSLERQGNNNEQFF
TRBJ1-5,NA,NA,TRBV19,TGTGCCAGTATAGCAGGGTATAGCAATCAGCCCCAGCATTTT,CASIAGYSNQPQHF
TRBJ1-2,few,NA,TRBV2,TGTGCCAGCACCCTGGGGGGGGCCTATGGCTACACCTTC,CASTLGGAYGYTF
TRBJ2-5,NA,TRBD2,TRBV18,TGTGCCAGCTCATCTCGTCTTGGCCTAGCGGGGGCCCAAGAGACCCAGTACTTC,CASSSRLGLAGAQETQYF
TRBJ2-7,NA,TRBD1,TRBV4-3,TGCGCCAGCAGCCAAGATTCCCTGACAGGGAGCGAGCAGTACTTC,CASSQDSLTGSEQYF
TRBJ1-2,NA,NA,TRBV2,TGTGCCAGCAGTGAAACGGGGGTAGGTGGCTACACCTTC,CASSETGVGGYTF
TRBJ1-2,once,NA,TRBV4-3,TGCGCCAGCAGCCAGAGCGGGGCGTATAACTATGGCTACACCTTC,CASSQSGAYNYGYTF
TRBJ1-1,NA,TRBD1,TRBV7-9,TGTGCCAGCATACCCCCAGGGGGCACTGAAGCTTTCTTT,CASIPPGGTEAFF
TRBJ2-2,NA,NA,TRBV24-1,TGTGCCACCAGTGATTGGTCGAGAGGAAGCGGGGAGCTGTTTTTT,CATSDWSRGSGELFF
TRBJ2-1,NA,NA,TRBV7-6,TGTGCCAGCAGCTTACTCGGGAGCCTTTACAATGAGCAGTTCTTC,CASSLLGSLYNEQFF
TRBJ2-5,NA,NA,TRBV7-8,TGTGCCAGCAGCTTAGCGGCAGGGTACCCCAGAGAGACCCAGTACTTC,CASSLAAGYPRETQYF
TRBJ1-2,once,NA,TRBV30,TGTGCCTGGAGTTCACAGGGTGTAGGTCACACCTTC,CAWSSQGVGHTF
TRBJ1-4,few,NA,TRBV5-1,TGCGCCAGCAGCTTTTATGGACAGACCGTGGGAGAAAAACTGTTTTTT,CASSFYGQTVGEKLFF
TRBJ2-3,NA,NA,TRBV7-3,TGTGCCAGCAGCACGGCAGCCGGGGTTTGGTATTTT,CASSTAAGVWYF
TRBJ2-3,NA,TRBD2,TRBV6-2/TRBV6-3,TGTGCCAGCAGTTCCGGGACTAGCGGGACCGCCACAGATACGCAGTATTTT,CASSSGTSGTATDTQYF
TRBJ2-7,NA,NA,TRBV9,TGTGCCAGCAGCCCACAGCCATTAAGCTCCTACGAGCAGTACTTC,CASSPQPLSSYEQYF
TRBJ2-5,once,NA,TRBV5-1,TGCGCCAGCAGCTCAGGAGGGGCCAGAGGAGAGACCCAGTACTTC,CASSSGGARGETQYF
TRBJ2-3,NA,TRBD1,TRBV7-3,TGTGCCAGCAGCCAGACAGGGGACACAGATACGCAGTATTTT,CASSQTGDTDTQYF
TRBJ1-5,NA,TRBD1,TRBV24-1,TGTGCCACCAGTGATCCTGGACAGGGGGATCAGCCCCAGCATTTT,CATSDPGQGDQPQHF
TRBJ1-1,once,NA,TRBV7-8,TGTGCCAGCAGCTTAATTTCGGGGGGCACTGAAGCTTTCTTT,CASSLISGGTEAFF
TRBJ2-7,NA,TRBD1,TRBV2,TGTGCCAGCAGTGAAGCGGGTAGGGGGCTTAACGAGCAGTACTTC,CASSEAGRGLNEQYF